This T cell receptor beta chain emerged from a study of T cell responses to AZD1222 COVID-19 vaccine. General study findings and limits: Donors were largely white British and mainly female; clonal diversity was possibly underestimated.

The germline CDR1 and CDR2 sequences are MGHRA and YSYEKL. V shed 1 base and J shed 5 bases, with 11 bases lying between them. The CDR3 covers 15 residues. TCRdb's table, derived via immunoSEQ multiplex PCR, lists solely in-frame clones and lacks some. Of about 150,000 clones listed, 87% are singletons. With respect to this clone: The antigen is not known.

This chain connects TRBV4-1 to TRBJ2-2, with D unresolved. The source of this sequence is an adult in good health. Sequencing was performed on peripheral blood, taken on day 0 of AZD1222 vaccination. The CDR3 DNA reads as TGCGCCAGCAGCCAAGGGGGTCGTGGGACCGGGGAGCTGTTTTTT. Its translation: CASSQGGRGTGELFF.